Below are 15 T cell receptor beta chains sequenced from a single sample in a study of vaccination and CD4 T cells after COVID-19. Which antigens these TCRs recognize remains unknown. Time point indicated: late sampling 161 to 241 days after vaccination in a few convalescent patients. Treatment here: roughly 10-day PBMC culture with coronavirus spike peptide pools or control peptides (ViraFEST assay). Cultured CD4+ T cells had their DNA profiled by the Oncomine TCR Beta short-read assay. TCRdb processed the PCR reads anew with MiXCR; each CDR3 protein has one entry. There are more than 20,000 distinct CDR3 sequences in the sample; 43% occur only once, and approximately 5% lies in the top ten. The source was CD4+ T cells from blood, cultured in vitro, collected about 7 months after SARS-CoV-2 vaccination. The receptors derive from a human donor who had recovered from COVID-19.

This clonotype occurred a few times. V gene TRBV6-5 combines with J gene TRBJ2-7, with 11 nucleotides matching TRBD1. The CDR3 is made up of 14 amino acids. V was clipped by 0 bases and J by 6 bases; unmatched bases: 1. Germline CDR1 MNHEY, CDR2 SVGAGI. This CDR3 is CASSYSGTGGEQYF. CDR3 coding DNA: TGTGCCAGCAGTTACTCAGGGACAGGGGGCGAGCAGTACTTC.

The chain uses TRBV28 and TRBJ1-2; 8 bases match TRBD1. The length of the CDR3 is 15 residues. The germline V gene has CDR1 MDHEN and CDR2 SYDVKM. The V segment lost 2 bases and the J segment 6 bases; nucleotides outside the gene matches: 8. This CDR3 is CASSLIQGARHGYTF. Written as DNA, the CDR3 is TGTGCCAGCAGTTTAATTCAGGGGGCAAGACATGGCTACACCTTC.

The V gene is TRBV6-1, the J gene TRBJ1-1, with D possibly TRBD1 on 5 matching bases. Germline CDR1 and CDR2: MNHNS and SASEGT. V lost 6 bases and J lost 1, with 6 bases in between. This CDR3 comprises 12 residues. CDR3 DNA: TGTGCCAGCAGCAGGGCGAACACTGAAGCTTTCTTT. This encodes CASSRANTEAFF.

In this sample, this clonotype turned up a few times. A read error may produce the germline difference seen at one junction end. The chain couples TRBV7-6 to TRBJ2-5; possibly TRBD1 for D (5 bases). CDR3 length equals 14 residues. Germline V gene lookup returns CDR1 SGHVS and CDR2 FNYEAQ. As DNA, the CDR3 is TGTGCTAGCAGCTTAGGGCCAGGGCGAGAGACCCAGTACTTC. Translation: CASSLGPGRETQYF. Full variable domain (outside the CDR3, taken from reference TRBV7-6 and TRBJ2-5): GAGVSQSPRYKVTKRGQDVALRCDPISGHVSLYWYRQALGQGPEFLTYFNYEAQQDKSGLPNDRFSAERPEGSISTLTIQRTEQRDSAMYRCASSLGPGRETQYFGPGTRLLVL.

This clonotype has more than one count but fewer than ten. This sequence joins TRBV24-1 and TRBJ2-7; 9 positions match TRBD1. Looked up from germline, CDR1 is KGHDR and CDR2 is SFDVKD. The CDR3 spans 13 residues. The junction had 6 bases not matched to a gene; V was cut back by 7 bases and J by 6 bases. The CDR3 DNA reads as TGTGCCACCAGGGAGGACAGGGGTGGCGAGCAGTACTTC. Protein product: CATREDRGGEQYF.

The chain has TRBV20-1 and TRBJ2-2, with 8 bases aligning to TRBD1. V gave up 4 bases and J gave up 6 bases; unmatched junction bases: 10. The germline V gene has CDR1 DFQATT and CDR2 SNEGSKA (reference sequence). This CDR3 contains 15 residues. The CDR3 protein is CSATGGAGYAGELFF. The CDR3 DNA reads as TGCAGTGCTACAGGGGGCGCTGGTTATGCCGGGGAGCTGTTTTTT.

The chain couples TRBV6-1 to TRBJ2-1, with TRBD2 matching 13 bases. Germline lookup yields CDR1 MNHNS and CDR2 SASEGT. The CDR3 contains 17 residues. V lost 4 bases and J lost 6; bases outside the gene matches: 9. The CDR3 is CASSGRTSGRRGNEQFF. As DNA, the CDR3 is TGTGCCAGCAGTGGCCGGACTAGCGGGAGACGGGGCAATGAGCAGTTCTTC.

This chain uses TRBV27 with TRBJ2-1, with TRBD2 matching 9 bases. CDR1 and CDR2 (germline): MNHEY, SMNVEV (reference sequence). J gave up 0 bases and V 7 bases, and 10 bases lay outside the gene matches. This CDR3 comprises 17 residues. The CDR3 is CASKNRASGTSYNEQFF. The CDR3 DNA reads TGTGCCAGCAAGAATAGGGCTAGCGGGACCTCCTACAATGAGCAGTTCTTC.

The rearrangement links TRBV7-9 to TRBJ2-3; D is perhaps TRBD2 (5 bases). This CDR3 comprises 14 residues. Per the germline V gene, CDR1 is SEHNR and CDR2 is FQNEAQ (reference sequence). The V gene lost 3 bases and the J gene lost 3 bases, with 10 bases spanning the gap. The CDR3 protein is CASSLAGGTDTQYF. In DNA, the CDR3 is TGTGCCAGCAGCTTGGCAGGAGGAACAGATACGCAGTATTTT.

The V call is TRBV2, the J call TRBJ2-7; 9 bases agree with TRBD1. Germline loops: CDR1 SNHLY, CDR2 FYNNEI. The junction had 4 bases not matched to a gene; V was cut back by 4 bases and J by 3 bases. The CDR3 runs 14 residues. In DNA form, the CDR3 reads TGTGCCAGCAGTGGGGACAGGGAAGGCTACGAGCAGTACTTC. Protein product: CASSGDREGYEQYF.

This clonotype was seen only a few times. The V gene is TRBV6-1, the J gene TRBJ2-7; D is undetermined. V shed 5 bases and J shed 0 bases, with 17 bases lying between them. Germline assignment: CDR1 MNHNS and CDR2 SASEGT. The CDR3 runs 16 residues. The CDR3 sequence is CASSLFHGGNSYEQYF. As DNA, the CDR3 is TGTGCCAGCAGTCTATTTCATGGTGGGAACTCCTACGAGCAGTACTTC.

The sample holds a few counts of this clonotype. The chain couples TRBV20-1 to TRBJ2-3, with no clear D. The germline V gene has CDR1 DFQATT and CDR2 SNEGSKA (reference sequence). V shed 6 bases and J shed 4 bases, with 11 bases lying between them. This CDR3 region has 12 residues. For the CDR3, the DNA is TGCAGTGCCAGGCGCGCGTCAGATACGCAGTATTTT. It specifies CSARRASDTQYF.

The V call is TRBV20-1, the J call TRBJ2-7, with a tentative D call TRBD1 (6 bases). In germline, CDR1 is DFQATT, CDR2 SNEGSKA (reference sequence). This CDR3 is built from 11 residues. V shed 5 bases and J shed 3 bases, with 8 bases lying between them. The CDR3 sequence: CSALDSYEQYF. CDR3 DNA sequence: TGCAGTGCTTTGGACAGCTACGAGCAGTACTTC.

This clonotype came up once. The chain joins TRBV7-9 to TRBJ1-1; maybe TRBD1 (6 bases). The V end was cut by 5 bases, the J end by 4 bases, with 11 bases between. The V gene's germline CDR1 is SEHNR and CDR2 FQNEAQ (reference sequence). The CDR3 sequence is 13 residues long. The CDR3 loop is CASSATGSTEAFF. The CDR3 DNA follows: TGTGCCAGCAGCGCTACAGGGTCCACTGAAGCTTTCTTT.

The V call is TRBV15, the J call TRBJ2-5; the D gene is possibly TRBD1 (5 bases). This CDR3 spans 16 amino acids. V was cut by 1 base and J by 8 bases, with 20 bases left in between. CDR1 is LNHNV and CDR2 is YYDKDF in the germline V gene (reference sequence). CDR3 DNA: TGTGCCACCAGCAGAGGTCGTCCAGGGCAGTCTGACACCCAGTACTTC. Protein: CATSRGRPGQSDTQYF. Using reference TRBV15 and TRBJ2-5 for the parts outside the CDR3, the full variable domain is DAMVIQNPRYQVTQFGKPVTLSCSQTLNHNVMYWYQQKSSQAPKLLFHYYDKDFNNEADTPDNFQSRRPNTSFCFLDIRSPGLGDTAMYLCATSRGRPGQSDTQYFGPGTRLLVL.